A single sample gave rise to the 21 T cell receptor beta chains below, sequenced in a study of cytomegalovirus exposure and HLA in healthy donors. The study ran its PCR with 60 Vbeta and 13 Jbeta primers. The data were produced by immunoSEQ multiplex PCR, yet TCRdb's version contains in-frame clones alone and is incomplete. The sample lists some 74,000 clones, roughly 80% occurring once. The sequenced sample consisted of PBMCs. The receptors were sampled from a male donor in good health and CMV-seronegative.

The count of this clone is one. V gene TRBV4-2 combines with J gene TRBJ1-1, with TRBD1 matching over 7 bases. This CDR3 comprises 14 residues. V was clipped by 4 bases and J by 0 bases; unmatched bases: 2. Germline V gene lookup returns CDR1 LGHNA and CDR2 YNFKEQ. The CDR3 coding sequence is TGTGCCAGCAGCCCCGACAGGGTGAACACTGAAGCTTTCTTT. It encodes CASSPDRVNTEAFF.

The chain has TRBV7-3 and TRBJ2-1; 7 bases map to TRBD2. V was pared by 1 base and J by 5 bases, with 5 bases of the junction left unmatched. This CDR3 contains 15 residues. Germline assignment: CDR1 SGHTA and CDR2 FQGTGA. The CDR3, as DNA: TGTGCCAGCAGCTTAAGGGGGGGAGACGACAATGAGCAGTTCTTC. This gives the protein CASSLRGGDDNEQFF.

The chain joins TRBV11-2 to TRBJ2-5, with 11 bases aligning to TRBD2. Germline V gene sequence: CDR1 SGHAT, CDR2 FQNNGV. The CDR3 loop spans 18 amino acids. Trimming took 2 bases from V and 7 from J; bases not matched to a gene: 15. CDR3 nucleotide sequence: TGTGCCAGCAGCTTATTAACCCTTTTGGATAGCGGGGGGGGGACCCAGTACTTC. Residues: CASSLLTLLDSGGGTQYF.

This rearrangement joins TRBV29-1 to TRBJ1-5; possible D gene TRBD1, 6 bases. CDR1 and CDR2 (germline): SQVTM, ANQGSEA. V dropped 4 bases and J dropped 6 bases, with 13 bases sitting between them. CDR3 length equals 13 residues. In DNA, the CDR3 is TGCAGCGTTGGGTCCGTGACAGGTCAGCCCCAGCATTTT. It translates to CSVGSVTGQPQHF. The full variable domain, in which reference TRBV29-1 and TRBJ1-5 provide the parts outside the CDR3, is SAVISQKPSRDICQRGTSLTIQCQVDSQVTMMFWYRQQPGQSLTLIATANQGSEATYESGFVIDKFPISRPNLTFSTLTVSNMSPEDSSIYLCSVGSVTGQPQHFGDGTRLSIL.

The chain couples TRBV28 to TRBJ1-2; D is undetermined. CDR1 is MDHEN, CDR2 SYDVKM, per germline. The V end was cut by 5 bases, the J end by 5 bases, with 15 bases between. This CDR3 is 14 amino acids long. This chain's CDR3 is CASSPDGRGYGYTF. CDR3 nucleotide sequence: TGTGCCAGCAGTCCGGACGGTAGAGGGTATGGCTACACCTTC.

The V and J genes are TRBV29-1 and TRBJ2-5, with 11 positions matching TRBD1. CDR3 length equals 15 residues. The J segment lost 5 bases and the V segment lost 5 bases, leaving 10 bases of the junction unmatched. Germline V gives CDR1 SQVTM, CDR2 ANQGSEA. CDR3 residues: CSVRDRTGGRETQYF. The CDR3 bases are TGCAGCGTTCGGGACCGGACAGGGGGCCGGGAGACCCAGTACTTC.

This chain uses TRBV5-1 with TRBJ2-1; TRBD2 might be the D (6 bases). Germline V CDR1 and CDR2: SGHRS, YFSETQ. The CDR3 sequence is 14 residues long. Trimming shortened V by 4 bases and J by 6 bases, and 14 bases separated the two germline ends. The CDR3 region has the DNA TGCGCCAGCAGCCTCCGGCCAGCGGGCAATGAGCAGTTCTTC. It encodes CASSLRPAGNEQFF. The full variable domain, completed using reference TRBV5-1 and TRBJ2-1, is KAGVTQTPRYLIKTRGQQVTLSCSPISGHRSVSWYQQTPGQGLQFLFEYFSETQRNKGNFPGRFSGRQFSNSRSEMNVSTLELGDSALYLCASSLRPAGNEQFFGPGTRLTVL.

The gene calls are TRBV2 and TRBJ2-2; possibly TRBD2 for D (5 bases). Per germline, CDR1 SNHLY and CDR2 FYNNEI. V lost 0 bases and J 5 bases, leaving 10 bases between the germline ends. The CDR3 spans 15 residues. CDR3 in DNA: TGTGCCAGCAGTGAAGCACCGGGATTTACCGGGGAGCTGTTTTTT. It codes for CASSEAPGFTGELFF.

The chain is built from TRBV7-9 and TRBJ2-2, with D maybe TRBD1 (6 bases). Trimming shortened V by 1 base and J by 4 bases, and 10 bases separated the two germline ends. CDR3 length equals 15 residues. CDR1 is SEHNR and CDR2 is FQNEAQ in the germline V gene (reference sequence). The CDR3 DNA sequence: TGTGCCAGCAGCTTAGTAGGGGGTATCACCGGGGAGCTGTTTTTT. This gives the protein CASSLVGGITGELFF.

This chain joins TRBV6-6 and TRBJ1-1; possible D gene TRBD1, 5 bases. V was pared by 5 bases and J by 2 bases, with 9 bases between. Germline loops: CDR1 MNHNY, CDR2 SVGAGI (reference sequence). The CDR3 runs to 13 residues. The CDR3 DNA follows: TGTGCCAGCAGTGACAGAGAAAACACTGAAGCTTTCTTT. This encodes CASSDRENTEAFF.

The gene calls are TRBV2 and TRBJ1-1; the D gene is possibly TRBD1 (6 bases). With 2 bases removed from V and 7 bases from J, the gap between germline ends came to 14 bases. Germline CDR1 is SNHLY and CDR2 is FYNNEI. The CDR3 is made up of 14 amino acids. CDR3 residues: CASSEQDRLGEAFF. The CDR3 DNA reads TGTGCCAGCAGTGAACAGGACAGATTGGGTGAAGCTTTCTTT.

The chain joins TRBV6-5 to TRBJ1-3; D is unresolved. Looked up from germline, CDR1 is MNHEY and CDR2 is SVGAGI. This CDR3 has 12 residues. The V gene lost 6 bases and the J gene lost 7 bases, with 10 bases spanning the gap. The CDR3 spells CASRNNINTIYF. The CDR3 DNA reads as TGTGCCAGCAGGAACAATATCAACACCATATATTTT.

The chain employs TRBV4-1 and TRBJ1-4; D remains unclear. Trimming took off 0 bases at V and 4 bases at J, with 6 bases between the two ends. Germline CDR1 and CDR2: MGHRA and YSYEKL. The length of the CDR3 is 14 residues. The CDR3 sequence: CASSQDSINEKLFF. The CDR3 coding sequence is TGCGCCAGCAGCCAAGATAGCATTAATGAAAAACTGTTTTTT.

The gene calls are TRBV5-1 and TRBJ2-7, with a tentative D call TRBD1 (6 bases). V was shortened by 2 bases and J by 2 bases, with 11 bases between the two germline ends. The CDR3 is 14 residues long. Germline values: CDR1 SGHRS, CDR2 YFSETQ. CDR3: CASSLNTGPYEQYF. CDR3 nucleotides: TGCGCCAGCAGCTTAAATACAGGGCCCTACGAGCAGTACTTC. The full variable domain, in which reference TRBV5-1 and TRBJ2-7 provide the parts outside the CDR3, is KAGVTQTPRYLIKTRGQQVTLSCSPISGHRSVSWYQQTPGQGLQFLFEYFSETQRNKGNFPGRFSGRQFSNSRSEMNVSTLELGDSALYLCASSLNTGPYEQYFGPGTRLTVT.

This sequence joins TRBV18 and TRBJ2-7, with 8 bases fitting TRBD2. CDR1 is KGHSH and CDR2 is LQKENI in the germline V gene. V lost 1 base, J lost 8 bases, and 7 bases stayed unmatched. The CDR3 has 14 residues. The CDR3 loop is CASSPQAGEVKQYF. CDR3 in DNA: TGTGCCAGCTCACCACAAGCGGGAGAGGTTAAGCAGTACTTC.

The chain recombines TRBV29-1 with TRBJ1-1, with no clear D. Germline values: CDR1 SQVTM, CDR2 ANQGSEA. The ends were cut back, 0 bases at V and 1 base at J, with 6 bases in the middle. This CDR3 contains 13 residues. CDR3 amino acids: CSVEDQANTEAFF. In DNA form, the CDR3 reads TGCAGCGTTGAAGATCAGGCGAACACTGAAGCTTTCTTT. The variable domain in full, with the rest retrieved from reference TRBV29-1 and TRBJ1-1, is SAVISQKPSRDICQRGTSLTIQCQVDSQVTMMFWYRQQPGQSLTLIATANQGSEATYESGFVIDKFPISRPNLTFSTLTVSNMSPEDSSIYLCSVEDQANTEAFFGQGTRLTVV.

The rearrangement links TRBV7-2 to TRBJ1-5, with D maybe TRBD1 (5 bases). Trimming removed 1 base at V and 3 bases at J, with 10 bases between. The CDR3 extends over 15 amino acids. Germline CDR1 reads SGHTA; CDR2 reads FQGNSA. The CDR3 DNA reads as TGTGCCAGCAGCTTAGTTAAGGGGCCCAATCAGCCCCAGCATTTT. Translation gives CASSLVKGPNQPQHF.

The V call is TRBV6-1, the J call TRBJ1-2; 9 bases line up with TRBD1. This CDR3 is built from 15 residues. The junction had 9 bases not matched to a gene; V was cut back by 5 bases and J by 5 bases. CDR1 MNHNS and CDR2 SASEGT come from the germline V gene. The CDR3 DNA is TGTGCCAGCAGTTTAACTCCGACAGGGGGATATGGCTACACCTTC. Protein sequence: CASSLTPTGGYGYTF.

This clone showed up just once. This chain connects TRBV15 to TRBJ1-3, with D possibly being TRBD1 (5 bases). Germline assignment: CDR1 LNHNV and CDR2 YYDKDF (reference sequence). Between the trimmed V and J ends, which lost 9 bases and 3 bases, there was a span of 15 bases. There are 14 residues in the CDR3. CDR3 bases: TGTGCCACTAAGAAGGGACTCAGTGGAAACACCATATATTTT. This sequence encodes CATKKGLSGNTIYF. The whole variable domain, remainder taken from reference TRBV15 and TRBJ1-3, is DAMVIQNPRYQVTQFGKPVTLSCSQTLNHNVMYWYQQKSSQAPKLLFHYYDKDFNNEADTPDNFQSRRPNTSFCFLDIRSPGLGDTAMYLCATKKGLSGNTIYFGEGSWLTVV.

The chain links TRBV19 to TRBJ1-6; TRBD1 aligns across 7 bases. The trim removed 4 bases at V and 8 bases at J, leaving 8 bases unmatched. The germline CDR1 and CDR2 sequences are LNHDA and SQIVND (reference sequence). The CDR3 contains 15 residues. For the CDR3, the DNA is TGTGCCAGTAGTACCGTCGGACAGGTTGATTCACCCCTCCACTTT. Amino acid sequence: CASSTVGQVDSPLHF.

The V gene is TRBV7-9, the J gene TRBJ2-1; a possible D gene is TRBD2 (7 bases). The V and J ends lost 4 bases and 7 bases respectively, with 23 bases between them. Germline V CDR1 and CDR2: SEHNR, FQNEAQ (reference sequence). CDR3 length equals 17 residues. As DNA, the CDR3 is TGTGCCAGCAGCTCACCCGGGGGGACACCGGGGGGAAATGAGCAGTTCTTC. Protein product: CASSSPGGTPGGNEQFF.